Listed below are T cell receptor beta chains from one sample, sequenced in a study of cytomegalovirus exposure and HLA in healthy donors. The method was immunoSEQ multiplex PCR; TCRdb's version includes in-frame clones alone and lacks a portion of them. The sample yields some 70,000 clones, approximately 80% seen once. The sequenced sample was PBMCs. The receptors originated from a human donor in good health. Both conserved end residues are part of each CDR3. A D gene is named only where the DNA matches it firmly. Clone size, where shown, is once, few, many, or a class for clones that have expanded.

clone_size: .
d_call: TRBD2
v_call: TRBV19
j_call: TRBJ2-7
cdr3_aa: CASSTLGLAGKYEQYF
cdr3_nt: TGTGCCAGTAGTACCCTGGGACTAGCGGGAAAGTACGAGCAGTACTTC

clone_size: .
d_call: .
v_call: TRBV18
j_call: TRBJ1-1
cdr3_aa: CASSDTGLNTEAFF
cdr3_nt: TGTGCCAGCTCCGACACTGGGTTGAACACTGAAGCTTTCTTT

clone_size: .
d_call: TRBD1
v_call: TRBV7-2
j_call: TRBJ2-2
cdr3_aa: CASSPRGGDTGELFF
cdr3_nt: TGTGCCAGCAGCCCCAGAGGGGGCGACACCGGGGAGCTGTTTTTT

clone_size: .
d_call: .
v_call: TRBV11-2
j_call: TRBJ2-1
cdr3_aa: CASSLDRTALGNEQFF
cdr3_nt: TGTGCCAGCAGCTTAGACCGGACAGCCCTGGGGAATGAGCAGTTCTTC

clone_size: .
d_call: .
v_call: TRBV2
j_call: TRBJ1-2
cdr3_aa: CASRGRNYGYTF
cdr3_nt: TGTGCCAGCAGGGGGAGGAACTATGGCTACACCTTC

clone_size: few
d_call: TRBD2
v_call: TRBV5-1
j_call: TRBJ2-3
cdr3_aa: CASSSSGLAGRTDTQYF
cdr3_nt: TGCGCCAGCAGCTCCTCGGGACTAGCGGGGCGCACAGATACGCAGTATTTT

clone_size: .
d_call: .
v_call: TRBV5-5
j_call: TRBJ1-5
cdr3_aa: CASSATGMADQPQHF
cdr3_nt: TGTGCCAGCAGCGCGACAGGTATGGCGGATCAGCCCCAGCATTTT

clone_size: .
d_call: .
v_call: TRBV7-3
j_call: TRBJ1-1
cdr3_aa: CASSVELNTEAFF
cdr3_nt: TGTGCCAGCAGCGTAGAGCTGAACACTGAAGCTTTCTTT

clone_size: .
d_call: TRBD1
v_call: TRBV10-3
j_call: TRBJ1-1
cdr3_aa: CAITQDRDSNTEAFF
cdr3_nt: TGTGCCATCACCCAAGACAGGGATTCGAACACTGAAGCTTTCTTT

clone_size: .
d_call: TRBD1
v_call: TRBV6-1
j_call: TRBJ1-5
cdr3_aa: CASSGEAGGRPQHF
cdr3_nt: TGTGCCAGCTCAGGAGAGGCAGGGGGGCGGCCCCAGCATTTT

clone_size: .
d_call: TRBD2
v_call: TRBV2
j_call: TRBJ2-1
cdr3_aa: CASSYTSGAYNEQFF
cdr3_nt: TGTGCCAGCAGTTATACTAGCGGGGCCTACAATGAGCAGTTCTTC

clone_size: .
d_call: TRBD1
v_call: TRBV9
j_call: TRBJ2-7
cdr3_aa: CASSLAGTGASYEQYF
cdr3_nt: TGTGCCAGCAGCTTAGCCGGGACAGGGGCTTCCTACGAGCAGTACTTC

clone_size: .
d_call: TRBD1
v_call: TRBV28
j_call: TRBJ2-6
cdr3_aa: CASRSRTGGRFSGANVLTF
cdr3_nt: TGTGCCAGCAGGTCCCGAACAGGGGGCAGATTCTCTGGGGCCAACGTCCTGACTTTC

clone_size: .
d_call: .
v_call: TRBV4-1
j_call: TRBJ2-7
cdr3_aa: CASSQEASSYEQYF
cdr3_nt: TGCGCCAGCAGCCAAGAGGCCAGCTCCTACGAGCAGTACTTC

clone_size: once
d_call: TRBD1
v_call: TRBV29-1
j_call: TRBJ2-3
cdr3_aa: CSFRQGAVGDTQYF
cdr3_nt: TGCAGCTTCAGGCAGGGGGCTGTTGGAGATACGCAGTATTTT

clone_size: once
d_call: .
v_call: TRBV19
j_call: TRBJ1-2
cdr3_aa: CATDTGRTNYGYTF
cdr3_nt: TGTGCCACCGATACAGGGCGAACTAACTATGGCTACACCTTC

clone_size: .
d_call: TRBD2
v_call: TRBV5-6
j_call: TRBJ2-5
cdr3_aa: CASSLRRSSGGPEETQYF
cdr3_nt: TGTGCCAGCAGCTTAAGGAGGTCTAGCGGGGGTCCCGAGGAGACCCAGTACTTC

clone_size: .
d_call: TRBD1
v_call: TRBV6-5
j_call: TRBJ1-2
cdr3_aa: CASRKGQGFGYTF
cdr3_nt: TGTGCCAGCAGGAAGGGACAGGGCTTTGGCTACACCTTC

clone_size: .
d_call: .
v_call: TRBV11-1
j_call: TRBJ1-1
cdr3_aa: CASSLFRNTEAFF
cdr3_nt: TGTGCCAGCAGCTTATTCAGAAACACTGAAGCTTTCTTT

clone_size: .
d_call: .
v_call: TRBV5-1
j_call: TRBJ1-1
cdr3_aa: CASSPDTMAEAFF
cdr3_nt: TGCGCCAGCAGCCCTGATACTATGGCTGAAGCTTTCTTT

clone_size: .
d_call: TRBD1
v_call: TRBV5-6
j_call: TRBJ2-7
cdr3_aa: CASSQEMTGVYEQYF
cdr3_nt: TGTGCCAGCAGCCAAGAGATGACAGGGGTCTACGAGCAGTACTTC

clone_size: .
d_call: .
v_call: TRBV9
j_call: TRBJ2-1
cdr3_aa: CASSVRASENEQFF
cdr3_nt: TGTGCCAGCAGCGTACGGGCTAGCGAAAATGAGCAGTTCTTC

clone_size: .
d_call: TRBD2
v_call: TRBV29-1
j_call: TRBJ2-1
cdr3_aa: CSVATSGGISEQFF
cdr3_nt: TGCAGCGTGGCCACTAGCGGGGGGATTAGTGAGCAGTTCTTC

clone_size: .
d_call: .
v_call: TRBV7-2
j_call: TRBJ1-4
cdr3_aa: CASSLVGGVDEKLFF
cdr3_nt: TGTGCCAGCAGCTTAGTTGGGGGCGTGGATGAAAAACTGTTTTTT

clone_size: .
d_call: .
v_call: TRBV19
j_call: TRBJ2-7
cdr3_aa: CASSIIGQTYEQYF
cdr3_nt: TGTGCCAGTAGTATTATTGGACAAACCTACGAGCAGTACTTC

clone_size: .
d_call: .
v_call: TRBV5-4
j_call: TRBJ2-7
cdr3_aa: CASSLLDYNEQYF
cdr3_nt: TGTGCCAGCAGCTTGCTGGACTACAACGAGCAGTACTTC

clone_size: .
d_call: TRBD1
v_call: TRBV6-5
j_call: TRBJ1-4
cdr3_aa: CASGQDRAANEKLFF
cdr3_nt: TGTGCCAGCGGACAGGACAGGGCCGCTAATGAAAAACTGTTTTTT

clone_size: once
d_call: .
v_call: TRBV4-3
j_call: TRBJ1-2
cdr3_aa: CASSQDPGTNYGYTF
cdr3_nt: TGCGCCAGCAGCCAAGATCCCGGGACTAACTATGGCTACACCTTC

clone_size: .
d_call: .
v_call: TRBV19
j_call: TRBJ2-6
cdr3_aa: CASIRAGANVLTF
cdr3_nt: TGTGCCAGTATCAGGGCTGGGGCCAACGTCCTGACTTTC

clone_size: few
d_call: .
v_call: TRBV19
j_call: TRBJ1-1
cdr3_aa: CASRWSDTEAFF
cdr3_nt: TGTGCCAGTCGGTGGAGCGACACTGAAGCTTTCTTT

clone_size: .
d_call: .
v_call: TRBV9
j_call: TRBJ2-4
cdr3_aa: CASSPSRRALGNIQYF
cdr3_nt: TGTGCCAGCAGCCCTTCGCGGCGGGCCCTCGGGAACATTCAGTACTTC

clone_size: few
d_call: .
v_call: TRBV30
j_call: TRBJ1-2
cdr3_aa: CAWSETGGIYGYTF
cdr3_nt: TGTGCCTGGAGTGAAACAGGTGGGATCTATGGCTACACCTTC

clone_size: .
d_call: .
v_call: TRBV19
j_call: TRBJ1-2
cdr3_aa: CASSIPGKLPRTF
cdr3_nt: TGTGCCAGTAGTATCCCAGGAAAACTCCCAAGGACCTTC

clone_size: .
d_call: .
v_call: TRBV19
j_call: TRBJ1-3
cdr3_aa: CASSITVGSGNTIYF
cdr3_nt: TGTGCCAGTAGTATTACAGTCGGCTCTGGAAACACCATATATTTT

clone_size: .
d_call: .
v_call: TRBV6-4
j_call: TRBJ2-3
cdr3_aa: CASSDSGLRTDTQYF
cdr3_nt: TGTGCCAGCAGTGACTCAGGACTTCGCACAGATACGCAGTATTTT

clone_size: .
d_call: .
v_call: TRBV11-2
j_call: TRBJ1-2
cdr3_aa: CASSLDSYYGYTF
cdr3_nt: TGTGCCAGCAGCTTAGATAGCTACTATGGCTACACCTTC

clone_size: few
d_call: .
v_call: TRBV7-9
j_call: TRBJ2-5
cdr3_aa: CASSVRGVEGETQYF
cdr3_nt: TGTGCCAGCAGCGTCCGCGGGGTTGAGGGAGAGACCCAGTACTTC

clone_size: .
d_call: .
v_call: TRBV5-1
j_call: TRBJ2-1
cdr3_aa: CASNGQLNSYNEQFF
cdr3_nt: TGCGCCAGCAATGGGCAGCTAAACTCCTACAATGAGCAGTTCTTC

clone_size: .
d_call: .
v_call: TRBV19
j_call: TRBJ2-5
cdr3_aa: CASSIRIAVTRTGETQYF
cdr3_nt: TGTGCCAGTAGTATTCGAATCGCGGTTACAAGAACCGGGGAGACCCAGTACTTC

clone_size: few
d_call: .
v_call: TRBV19
j_call: TRBJ1-1
cdr3_aa: CASSMLGDESTEAFF
cdr3_nt: TGTGCCAGTAGTATGTTGGGAGATGAGAGCACTGAAGCTTTCTTT

clone_size: .
d_call: TRBD1
v_call: TRBV11-1
j_call: TRBJ1-6
cdr3_aa: CASSPGQGASPLHF
cdr3_nt: TGTGCCAGCAGCCCTGGACAGGGGGCTTCACCCCTCCACTTT

clone_size: .
d_call: TRBD2
v_call: TRBV27
j_call: TRBJ2-1
cdr3_aa: CASSNLAGIYNEQFF
cdr3_nt: TGTGCCAGCAGTAATCTAGCGGGGATCTACAATGAGCAGTTCTTC

clone_size: .
d_call: TRBD2
v_call: TRBV7-2
j_call: TRBJ2-5
cdr3_aa: CASSATLAGETQYF
cdr3_nt: TGTGCCAGCAGCGCCACCCTAGCGGGGGAGACCCAGTACTTC

clone_size: .
d_call: .
v_call: TRBV11-2
j_call: TRBJ1-1
cdr3_aa: CASSLGARENTEAFF
cdr3_nt: TGTGCCAGCAGCTTAGGTGCCAGGGAGAACACTGAAGCTTTCTTT

clone_size: .
d_call: .
v_call: TRBV18
j_call: TRBJ1-3
cdr3_aa: CASSPSAAISGNTIYF
cdr3_nt: TGTGCCAGCTCACCCTCGGCAGCGATCTCTGGAAACACCATATATTTT

clone_size: .
d_call: TRBD1
v_call: TRBV19
j_call: TRBJ2-7
cdr3_aa: CASSIRTGGDYEQYF
cdr3_nt: TGTGCCAGTAGTATCCGGACAGGAGGCGACTACGAGCAGTACTTC

clone_size: .
d_call: TRBD2
v_call: TRBV5-3
j_call: TRBJ2-3
cdr3_aa: CARSFGLAGAHQYF
cdr3_nt: TGTGCCAGAAGCTTTGGACTAGCGGGGGCCCATCAGTATTTT

clone_size: .
d_call: TRBD1
v_call: TRBV14
j_call: TRBJ1-1
cdr3_aa: CASSQRQGEITEAFF
cdr3_nt: TGTGCCAGCAGCCAAAGGCAGGGGGAGATTACTGAAGCTTTCTTT

clone_size: once
d_call: TRBD2
v_call: TRBV30
j_call: TRBJ2-7
cdr3_aa: CAFERGSYEQYF
cdr3_nt: TGTGCTTTCGAGCGGGGATCCTACGAGCAGTACTTC

clone_size: once
d_call: .
v_call: TRBV7-8
j_call: TRBJ1-1
cdr3_aa: CASSFAQGGTEAFF
cdr3_nt: TGTGCCAGCAGCTTCGCCCAGGGCGGAACTGAAGCTTTCTTT

clone_size: .
d_call: .
v_call: TRBV2
j_call: TRBJ1-4
cdr3_aa: CASRRGTTNEKLFF
cdr3_nt: TGTGCCAGCAGGCGAGGGACAACTAATGAAAAACTGTTTTTT

clone_size: once
d_call: TRBD1
v_call: TRBV6-5
j_call: TRBJ2-2
cdr3_aa: CASSYFATGTGELFF
cdr3_nt: TGTGCCAGCAGTTACTTTGCGACAGGGACCGGGGAGCTGTTTTTT

clone_size: .
d_call: .
v_call: TRBV7-3
j_call: TRBJ2-5
cdr3_aa: CASSLINSPQETQYF
cdr3_nt: TGTGCCAGCAGCTTAATAAACAGCCCACAAGAGACCCAGTACTTC

clone_size: few
d_call: .
v_call: TRBV11-1
j_call: TRBJ1-1
cdr3_aa: CASSLDRNTEAFF
cdr3_nt: TGTGCCAGCAGCCTGGACAGAAACACTGAAGCTTTCTTT

clone_size: .
d_call: TRBD1
v_call: TRBV28
j_call: TRBJ2-1
cdr3_aa: CASSTAGTGDNEQFF
cdr3_nt: TGTGCCAGCAGTACCGCCGGGACAGGGGACAATGAGCAGTTCTTC